The rows below give T cell receptor beta chains drawn from one sample of a study of T cell responses to AZD1222 COVID-19 vaccine. Using immunoSEQ multiplex PCR, the repertoire was profiled, and TCRdb retains in-frame clones only, with some absent. Of about 120,000 clones listed, less than 95% are singletons. The sequencing used peripheral blood, collected on day 0 of AZD1222 vaccination. The receptors stem from an adult in good health. Both conserved end residues are part of each CDR3. The order of the fields is D gene, CDR3 length, clone size, J gene, V gene, CDR3 protein, CDR3 DNA. A D gene is named only where the DNA matches it firmly. Part of the rows lack a size; the others show once, few, many or a class for expanded clones.

D gene: .
CDR3 length: 14
clone size: .
J gene: TRBJ1-1
V gene: TRBV9
CDR3 protein: CASSNGRGETEAFF
CDR3 DNA: TGTGCCAGCAGCAACGGACGGGGAGAAACTGAAGCTTTCTTT

D gene: .
CDR3 length: 13
clone size: .
J gene: TRBJ1-4
V gene: TRBV2
CDR3 protein: CASSLDMSEKLFF
CDR3 DNA: TGTGCCAGCAGTCTGGACATGTCAGAAAAACTGTTTTTT

D gene: .
CDR3 length: 14
clone size: .
J gene: TRBJ1-1
V gene: TRBV27
CDR3 protein: CASSRDPMNTEAFF
CDR3 DNA: TGTGCCAGCAGCCGGGACCCGATGAACACTGAAGCTTTCTTT

D gene: TRBD1
CDR3 length: 15
clone size: once
J gene: TRBJ1-1
V gene: TRBV3-1/TRBV3-2
CDR3 protein: CASSHRRQGNTEAFF
CDR3 DNA: TGTGCCAGCAGCCACCGTAGACAGGGGAACACTGAAGCTTTCTTT

D gene: .
CDR3 length: 16
clone size: once
J gene: TRBJ1-4
V gene: TRBV5-1
CDR3 protein: CASSPVSLALSEKLFF
CDR3 DNA: TGCGCCAGCAGCCCTGTTTCCCTGGCTTTGAGTGAAAAACTGTTTTTT

D gene: .
CDR3 length: 16
clone size: .
J gene: TRBJ1-5
V gene: TRBV15
CDR3 protein: CATSRDGDSRNQPQHF
CDR3 DNA: TGTGCCACCAGCAGAGATGGGGATTCGAGAAATCAGCCCCAGCATTTT

D gene: .
CDR3 length: 16
clone size: .
J gene: TRBJ1-2
V gene: TRBV14
CDR3 protein: CASTRGGERPPRGYTF
CDR3 DNA: TGTGCCAGCACCCGAGGCGGGGAACGTCCCCCCCGTGGCTACACCTTC

D gene: .
CDR3 length: 13
clone size: .
J gene: TRBJ2-7
V gene: TRBV5-1
CDR3 protein: CASSPLDSYEQYF
CDR3 DNA: TGCGCCAGCAGCCCACTGGATTCCTACGAGCAGTACTTC

D gene: TRBD1
CDR3 length: 15
clone size: once
J gene: TRBJ2-5
V gene: TRBV5-5
CDR3 protein: CASSLRDRNQETQYF
CDR3 DNA: TGTGCCAGCAGCTTGAGGGACAGAAACCAAGAGACCCAGTACTTC

D gene: .
CDR3 length: 14
clone size: .
J gene: TRBJ2-5
V gene: TRBV25-1
CDR3 protein: CASRPTTGLETQYF
CDR3 DNA: TGTGCCAGCCGACCCACCACAGGGCTGGAGACCCAGTACTTC

D gene: .
CDR3 length: 15
clone size: .
J gene: TRBJ2-7
V gene: TRBV5-1
CDR3 protein: CASSSVGALGNEQYF
CDR3 DNA: TGCGCCAGCAGCTCTGTGGGGGCTCTGGGTAACGAGCAGTACTTC

D gene: TRBD2
CDR3 length: 17
clone size: .
J gene: TRBJ2-6
V gene: TRBV2
CDR3 protein: CASSDRTSGSGANVLTF
CDR3 DNA: TGTGCCAGCAGCGATCGGACTAGTGGTTCTGGGGCCAACGTCCTGACTTTC

D gene: .
CDR3 length: 15
clone size: once
J gene: TRBJ1-5
V gene: TRBV4-2
CDR3 protein: CASSQDSGDNQPQHF
CDR3 DNA: TGTGCCAGCAGCCAAGACTCAGGGGATAATCAGCCCCAGCATTTT

D gene: TRBD1
CDR3 length: 15
clone size: .
J gene: TRBJ2-5
V gene: TRBV7-2
CDR3 protein: CASSFDRGPGETQYF
CDR3 DNA: TGTGCCAGCAGCTTTGACAGGGGGCCGGGTGAGACCCAGTACTTC

D gene: .
CDR3 length: 16
clone size: few
J gene: TRBJ2-7
V gene: TRBV6-1
CDR3 protein: CASSVVGGPGSYEQYF
CDR3 DNA: TGTGCCAGCAGTGTGGTCGGTGGCCCAGGATCCTACGAGCAGTACTTC

D gene: .
CDR3 length: 15
clone size: .
J gene: TRBJ1-5
V gene: TRBV9
CDR3 protein: CASSVDGAGNQPQHF
CDR3 DNA: TGTGCCAGCAGCGTAGATGGGGCCGGCAATCAGCCCCAGCATTTT

D gene: .
CDR3 length: 12
clone size: .
J gene: TRBJ2-5
V gene: TRBV12-3/TRBV12-4
CDR3 protein: CASTRREETQYF
CDR3 DNA: TGTGCCAGCACCCGACGGGAAGAGACCCAGTACTTC

D gene: .
CDR3 length: 14
clone size: .
J gene: TRBJ2-7
V gene: TRBV7-2
CDR3 protein: CASSLGTKSYEQYF
CDR3 DNA: TGTGCCAGCAGCTTAGGGACAAAGAGCTACGAGCAGTACTTC

D gene: .
CDR3 length: 12
clone size: once
J gene: TRBJ2-1
V gene: TRBV9
CDR3 protein: CASSPPSGEQFF
CDR3 DNA: TGTGCCAGCAGCCCTCCAAGCGGAGAGCAGTTCTTC

D gene: .
CDR3 length: 14
clone size: .
J gene: TRBJ2-7
V gene: TRBV10-3
CDR3 protein: CAISERQVGYEQYF
CDR3 DNA: TGTGCCATCAGTGAGAGACAGGTGGGCTACGAGCAGTACTTC

D gene: TRBD1
CDR3 length: 16
clone size: .
J gene: TRBJ2-2
V gene: TRBV7-8
CDR3 protein: CASSTRQGSGPGELFF
CDR3 DNA: TGTGCCAGCAGCACCCGACAGGGGTCCGGACCCGGGGAGCTGTTTTTT

D gene: .
CDR3 length: 14
clone size: .
J gene: TRBJ1-1
V gene: TRBV9
CDR3 protein: CASSVDQGGTEAFF
CDR3 DNA: TGTGCCAGCAGCGTAGATCAGGGAGGCACTGAAGCTTTCTTT

D gene: .
CDR3 length: 15
clone size: .
J gene: TRBJ1-2
V gene: TRBV7-9
CDR3 protein: CASSLGSGSTYGYTF
CDR3 DNA: TGTGCCAGCAGCTTAGGGAGCGGTTCGACGTATGGCTACACCTTC

D gene: .
CDR3 length: 14
clone size: .
J gene: TRBJ2-7
V gene: TRBV28
CDR3 protein: CASNLLGPIYEQYF
CDR3 DNA: TGTGCCAGCAACCTCCTAGGTCCCATCTACGAGCAGTACTTC

D gene: .
CDR3 length: 12
clone size: .
J gene: TRBJ1-2
V gene: TRBV30
CDR3 protein: CAWKGVYYGYTF
CDR3 DNA: TGTGCCTGGAAGGGGGTTTACTATGGCTACACCTTC

D gene: .
CDR3 length: 17
clone size: .
J gene: TRBJ1-3
V gene: TRBV4-1
CDR3 protein: CASSQDGTVRIGNTIYF
CDR3 DNA: TGCGCCAGCAGCCAAGATGGGACTGTTCGAATCGGAAACACCATATATTTT

D gene: .
CDR3 length: 13
clone size: .
J gene: TRBJ1-2
V gene: TRBV5-1
CDR3 protein: CASSLEYRGGYTF
CDR3 DNA: TGCGCCAGCAGCTTGGAGTATCGGGGAGGCTACACCTTC